The source of this T cell receptor (beta chain) is a study of blood T cells in healthy people across ages. Through a sample-barcoded 5' primer and a J-beta primer mix, a second PCR was run for 7 to 11 cycles. TCRdb recomputed calls from the 5' RACE reads with MiXCR, one row per CDR3 protein. In the table there are about 1.8 million distinct CDR3 sequences, roughly 52% of which are singletons. The V gene end was trimmed by 2 bases and the J gene end by 4 bases; junction bases not matched to a gene: 4. This CDR3 has 14 amino acids. Looked up from germline, CDR1 is MNHEY and CDR2 is SVGAGI. The TCR was taken from a woman aged 40 to 55 in good health. The rearrangement joins TRBV6-5 to TRBJ1-2; the match to TRBD1 covers 7 bases. Sequencing was carried out using blood. The CDR3 loop is CASSYLGQPYGYTF. DNA of the CDR3: TGTGCCAGCAGTTACCTGGGACAGCCCTATGGCTACACCTTC.